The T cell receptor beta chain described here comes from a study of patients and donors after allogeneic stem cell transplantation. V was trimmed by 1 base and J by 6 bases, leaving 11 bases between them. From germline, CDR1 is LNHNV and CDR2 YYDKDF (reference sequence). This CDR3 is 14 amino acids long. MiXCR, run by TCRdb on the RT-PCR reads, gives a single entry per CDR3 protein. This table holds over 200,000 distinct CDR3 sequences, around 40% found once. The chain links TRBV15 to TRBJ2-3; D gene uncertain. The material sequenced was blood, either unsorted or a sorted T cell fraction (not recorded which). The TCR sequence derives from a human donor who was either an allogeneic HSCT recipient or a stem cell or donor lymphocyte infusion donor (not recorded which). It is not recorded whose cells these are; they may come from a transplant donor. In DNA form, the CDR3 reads TGTGCCACCAGCAGAGTTCGGGTTGGTGATACGCAGTATTTT. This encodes CATSRVRVGDTQYF.